Reported below is one T cell receptor beta chain. The clone's antigen remains unknown. No base-level quality is on record; no much larger clone is a single base apart. Reading the germline V gene (reference sequence) gives CDR1 LNHDA and CDR2 SQIVND. CDR3 length: 15 amino acids, cysteine to phenylalanine. The only DNA kept is the CDR3, 45 bases in frame from the first base. Trimming at the junction amounts to 0 bases on V and 0 bases on J, and the germline ends lie 9 bases apart. The data belong to a study of T cells in localized non-small cell lung cancer (dated by TCRdb to 2018 to 2020). Study-wide context: The study analyzed T cell repertoires of 236 early-stage NSCLC patients, comparing tumors and uninvolved tumor-adjacent lungs. The cohort comprised approximately 240 treatment-naïve NSCLC patients with resected, localized lung tumors. NSCLC patients had a mean age of around 70 years, and fewer than 150 were male and around 110 female.

The paper's findings and limits, for the study overall: Of the top 100 tumor clones, a median of around 57 were detected in paired uninvolved adjacent lung; under 35 were also among that lung's top 100. Uninvolved tumor-adjacent lung showed the highest T cell clonality, higher than tumor, which suggests more focused antigenic responses in the adjacent lung. Because the study design was exploratory, TCR variables were selected using unadjusted p-values without false-discovery rate correction. Because multi-region tumor sequencing was not done, intratumor heterogeneity could not be ruled out. Longer overall survival was associated with higher T cell density in blood, whereas shorter survival was associated with higher clonality in adjacent lung.

TCR beta CDR3 regions were sequenced from DNA using the immunoSEQ Assay. On the authors' methods: To compute T cell density, TCR beta template counts were normalized to usable DNA, which was estimated by amplifying housekeeping genes. The preseqR package was used to estimate richness by extrapolating to 400,000 templates for PBMC samples and to 120,000 templates for tissue samples. Clonality was taken to be one minus Pielou's evenness. Tissue-enriched TCRs were identified through differential abundance testing performed on productive amino-acid clonotypes, with a minimum total count of 5 and an alpha of 0.1. The Jaccard Index and the Morisita Overlap Index were used to quantify repertoire overlap between compartments. GLIPH clustered TCR beta CDR3s with public tetramer-defined viral CDR3s; viral motifs required at least three viral sequences plus V-gene enrichment. The table was pulled from immuneACCESS by TCRdb, which kept in-frame rearrangements only. Such tables lose some clones; where checked, under half of the loss comes from unresolved V genes, and the rest has no known cause. The V and J calls and clone size come from that table; D and trimming were worked out from the DNA. Within this sample are some 10,000 clones, with around 47% of them counted one time only. 4% to 5% of the sample goes to the ten largest clones.

The chain is made from TRBV19 and TRBJ2-7; no D gene can be assigned with confidence. This receptor was taken from a woman aged 35 to 70 with stage II squamous cell lung carcinoma. Specimen: lymph node tissue, collected before any cancer treatment. The CDR3 protein is CASSIELAASYEQYF. In nucleotide form, the sequence is TGTGCCAGTAGTATAGAGTTGGCGGCCTCCTACGAGCAGTACTTC.